The clone carrying this TCR beta chain came up many times. Its antigen is undetermined. These data come from a study of CD8 T cells in ankylosing spondylitis. The CDR3 is 16 residues long. V lost 4 bases and J 2 bases, leaving 15 bases between the germline ends. Germline assignment: CDR1 MNHEY and CDR2 SVGAGI. TCRdb itself ran the 5' RACE reads through MiXCR, one entry per CDR3 protein. The profile shows some 450,000 distinct CDR3 sequences, 17% of them singletons. Findings and limits, study-wide: Ankylosing spondylitis blood appeared to be characterized by a TCR beta motif of under ten highly homologous variants.

The genes are TRBV6-5 and TRBJ1-3; a weak D match, TRBD1 (5 bases). This clonotype was sampled from a male donor with ankylosing spondylitis. The sequenced sample consisted of blood, either unsorted or a sorted T cell fraction (not recorded which). CDR3 protein: CASSSAAPTAGNTIYF. The CDR3 DNA follows: TGTGCCAGCAGTTCTGCAGCTCCGACAGCTGGAAACACCATATATTTT.